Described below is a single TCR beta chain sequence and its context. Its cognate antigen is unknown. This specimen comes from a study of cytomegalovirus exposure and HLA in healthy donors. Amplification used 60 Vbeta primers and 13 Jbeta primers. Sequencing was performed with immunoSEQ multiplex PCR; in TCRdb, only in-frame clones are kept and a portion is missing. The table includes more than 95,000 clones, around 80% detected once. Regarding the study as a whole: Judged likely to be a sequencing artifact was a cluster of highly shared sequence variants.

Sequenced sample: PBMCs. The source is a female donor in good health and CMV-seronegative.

The CDR3 nucleotides read TGTGCCAGCAGCTTGTCAGGCACCGGGGAGCTGTTTTTT. This sequence encodes CASSLSGTGELFF. The chain joins TRBV5-6 to TRBJ2-2; no firm D call. CDR3 length: 13 amino acids. Germline V lookup: CDR1 SGHDT, CDR2 YYEEEE. V lost 1 base and J lost 4, with 5 bases in between. The full variable domain, its missing parts supplied by reference TRBV5-6 and TRBJ2-2, is DAGVTQSPTHLIKTRGQQVTLRCSPKSGHDTVSWYQQALGQGPQFIFQYYEEEERQRGNFPDRFSGHQFPNYSSELNVNALLLGDSALYLCASSLSGTGELFFGEGSRLTVL.